The entry that follows covers one T cell receptor (beta chain) sequence. Antigen specificity is unknown. The data were taken from a study of cytomegalovirus exposure and HLA in healthy donors. Overall study findings and caveats: The study put around 180 TCR beta chains on its list as cytomegalovirus-associated. When analyzed later, a missense DCLRE1C variant was found to be linked to TCR beta V- and J-gene trimming.

In the PCR, 60 Vbeta and 13 Jbeta primers were used. In the original analysis: There were 80 million to 95 million unique TCR beta chains by a later count, and about 12 million of them were shared. Generated by immunoSEQ multiplex PCR, the TCRdb table keeps only in-frame clones and is missing some. The V and J calls and clone size were taken over from that table, and D and trimming were inferred from the DNA. The sample records more than 90,000 clones, 81% being singletons. The CDR3 is 14 amino acids. The germline V gene has CDR1 MNHEY and CDR2 SMNVEV (reference sequence). The germline V and J ends were trimmed by 6 bases and 2 bases, with 12 bases remaining between them.

The chain couples TRBV27 to TRBJ2-3, with a possible D match to TRBD2 (5 bases). Source material: PBMCs. The sequence was collected from a woman aged 70-85 years in good health and CMV-seropositive. The CDR3, as DNA: TGTGCCAGCAGGGCTCGGGGAAACACAGATACGCAGTATTTT. This codes for CASRARGNTDTQYF.